This TCR beta chain comes out of a study of blood T cell repertoires in COVID-19. Study context: The United States, Italy and Spain provided the acute and convalescent COVID-19 samples. PBMCs, B-cell-depleted T cells, or T cells were the source of the cDNA or gDNA that made up the material.

The study drew participants aged about 18 to 95 years from approximately 25 US areas. Cohorts were based on clinical histories the participants reported. Using immunoSEQ multiplex PCR, the repertoire was profiled, and TCRdb retains in-frame clones only, with some absent. Here the sample spans about 400,000 clones, roughly 87% being singletons. This clone was observed once. Sequencing input: PBMCs or T cells enriched from blood (not recorded which). The sequence was obtained from a woman younger than 30 with acute COVID-19.

CDR3 bases: TGTGCCAGCAGTTTACTTTCGGGAGGTGGATTCAATGAGCAGTTCTTC. Translating it yields CASSLLSGGGFNEQFF. The rearrangement uses TRBV28 and TRBJ2-1, with 7 nucleotides matching TRBD2. This CDR3 contains 16 residues. V was pared by 2 bases and J by 6 bases, with 10 bases of the junction left unmatched. The germline CDR1 and CDR2 sequences are MDHEN and SYDVKM. Complete variable domain (other parts from reference TRBV28 and TRBJ2-1): DVKVTQSSRYLVKRTGEKVFLECVQDMDHENMFWYRQDPGLGLRLIYFSYDVKMKEKGDIPEGYSVSREKKERFSLILESASTNQTSMYLCASSLLSGGGFNEQFFGPGTRLTVL.